Listed below are T cell receptor beta chains from one sample, sequenced in a study of CD8 T cells in ankylosing spondylitis. One entry per CDR3 protein results from TCRdb running MiXCR on the 5' RACE reads. Among fewer than 750,000 distinct CDR3 sequences, around 20% were seen once, and the ten largest hold under 20%. The sample comprised blood, either unsorted or a sorted T cell fraction (not recorded which). These receptors were collected from a male donor with ankylosing spondylitis. The CDR3 runs from the conserved cysteine through the conserved F or W.

V gene	J gene	CDR3 protein
TRBV29-1	TRBJ2-3	CSVAGGWADTQYF
TRBV5-1	TRBJ2-3	CASSFLGQPTDTQYF
TRBV28	TRBJ1-5	CASRQGLSYSNQPQHF
TRBV3-1	TRBJ1-3	CASSPVGHSGNTIYF
TRBV7-3	TRBJ2-3	CASSSSGVDTQYF
TRBV10-3	TRBJ2-3	CAISRGASTDTQYF
TRBV7-6	TRBJ1-2	CASSLGQGHYGYTF
TRBV12-3/TRBV12-4	TRBJ2-7	CASSLRDSPYEQYF
TRBV20-1	TRBJ2-5	CSASGSGETQYF
TRBV5-5	TRBJ2-7	CASSRGGAYEQYF
TRBV7-2	TRBJ1-2	CASSLARTNSNYGYTF
TRBV27	TRBJ2-7	CASRTTGLPPYEQYF
TRBV30	TRBJ1-1	CACWASIRAFF
TRBV12-3/TRBV12-4	TRBJ1-1	CASSFIGPNTEAFF
TRBV20-1	TRBJ2-1	CSARGVGWNEQFF
TRBV5-1	TRBJ1-1	CASSRLDGNTEAFF
TRBV20-1	TRBJ1-6	CSATTGADSPLHF
TRBV3-1	TRBJ2-1	CASSRPGLTYNEQFF
TRBV6-1	TRBJ1-3	CASRRVSSGNTIYF
TRBV29-1	TRBJ2-2	CSVPGTPDTGELFF
TRBV10-1	TRBJ2-7	CASPKGRGLYEQYF
TRBV11-2	TRBJ1-4	CASSARGQDNEKLFF